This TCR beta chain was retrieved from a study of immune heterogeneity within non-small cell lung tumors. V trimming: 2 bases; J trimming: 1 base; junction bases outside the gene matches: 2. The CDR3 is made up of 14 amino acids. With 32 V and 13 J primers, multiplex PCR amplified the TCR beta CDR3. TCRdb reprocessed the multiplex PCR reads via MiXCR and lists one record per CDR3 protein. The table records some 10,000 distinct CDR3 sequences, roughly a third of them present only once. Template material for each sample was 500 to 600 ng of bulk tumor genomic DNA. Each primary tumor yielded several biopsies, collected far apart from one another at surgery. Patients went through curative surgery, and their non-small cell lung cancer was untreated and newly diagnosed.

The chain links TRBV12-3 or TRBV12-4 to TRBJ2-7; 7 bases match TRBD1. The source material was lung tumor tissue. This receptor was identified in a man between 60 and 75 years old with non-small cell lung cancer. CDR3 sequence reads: CASSLRQGSYEQYF. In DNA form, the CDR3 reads TGTGCCAGCAGTTTAAGACAGGGATCCTACGAGCAGTACTTC.